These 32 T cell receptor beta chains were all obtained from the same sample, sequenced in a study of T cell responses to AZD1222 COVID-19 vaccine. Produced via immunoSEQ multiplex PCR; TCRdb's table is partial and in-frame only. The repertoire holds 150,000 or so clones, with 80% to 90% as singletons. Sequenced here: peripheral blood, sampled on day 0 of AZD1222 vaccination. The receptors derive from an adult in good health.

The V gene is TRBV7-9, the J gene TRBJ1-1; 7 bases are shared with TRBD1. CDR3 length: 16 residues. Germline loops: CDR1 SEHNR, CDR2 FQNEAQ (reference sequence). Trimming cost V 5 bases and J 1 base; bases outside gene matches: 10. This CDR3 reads CASSPPWGQSNTEAFF. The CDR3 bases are TGTGCCAGCAGCCCCCCCTGGGGACAGTCGAACACTGAAGCTTTCTTT. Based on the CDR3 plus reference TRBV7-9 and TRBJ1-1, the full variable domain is DTGVSQNPRHKITKRGQNVTFRCDPISEHNRLYWYRQTLGQGPEFLTYFQNEAQLEKSRLLSDRFSAERPKGSFSTLEIQRTEQGDSAMYLCASSPPWGQSNTEAFFGQGTRLTVV.

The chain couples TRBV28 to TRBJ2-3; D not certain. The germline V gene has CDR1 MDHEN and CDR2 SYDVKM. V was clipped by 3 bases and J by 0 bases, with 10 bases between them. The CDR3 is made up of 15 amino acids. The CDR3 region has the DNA TGTGCCAGCAGTTTGGTAGCCCCTAGCACAGATACGCAGTATTTT. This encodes CASSLVAPSTDTQYF.

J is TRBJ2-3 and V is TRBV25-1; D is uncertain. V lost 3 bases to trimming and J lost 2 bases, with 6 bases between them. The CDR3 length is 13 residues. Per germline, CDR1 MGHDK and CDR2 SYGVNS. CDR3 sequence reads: CASSEQDTDTQYF. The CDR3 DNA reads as TGTGCCAGCAGTGAGCAAGACACAGATACGCAGTATTTT.

CDR3 coding DNA: TGTGCCAGCAGTGACCGGGGCTCCTACAATGAGCAGTTCTTC. Its translation is CASSDRGSYNEQFF. The chain recombines TRBV6-1 with TRBJ2-1; tentatively, D is TRBD2 (5 bases). Germline V gene lookup returns CDR1 MNHNS and CDR2 SASEGT. V dropped 3 bases and J dropped 0 bases, with 6 bases sitting between them. This CDR3 region has 14 residues.

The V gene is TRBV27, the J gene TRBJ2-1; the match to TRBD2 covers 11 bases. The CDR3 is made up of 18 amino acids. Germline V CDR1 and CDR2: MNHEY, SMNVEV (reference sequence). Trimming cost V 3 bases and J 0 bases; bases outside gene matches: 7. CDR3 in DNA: TGTGCCAGCAGTTTCGCTAGCGGGAGGCCAAGCTCCTACAATGAGCAGTTCTTC. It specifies CASSFASGRPSSYNEQFF.

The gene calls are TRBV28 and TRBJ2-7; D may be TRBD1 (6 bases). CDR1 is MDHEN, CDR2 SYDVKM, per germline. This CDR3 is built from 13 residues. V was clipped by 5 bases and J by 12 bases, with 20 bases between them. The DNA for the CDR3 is TGTGCCAGCAGTCCGGGACACCATACTAAGCTGTACTTC. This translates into CASSPGHHTKLYF.

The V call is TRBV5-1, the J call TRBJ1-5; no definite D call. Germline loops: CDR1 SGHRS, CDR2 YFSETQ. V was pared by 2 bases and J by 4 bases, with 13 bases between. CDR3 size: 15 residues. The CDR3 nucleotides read TGCGCCAGCAGCTTAAGATCGGGTGGTAATCAGCCCCAGCATTTT. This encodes CASSLRSGGNQPQHF.

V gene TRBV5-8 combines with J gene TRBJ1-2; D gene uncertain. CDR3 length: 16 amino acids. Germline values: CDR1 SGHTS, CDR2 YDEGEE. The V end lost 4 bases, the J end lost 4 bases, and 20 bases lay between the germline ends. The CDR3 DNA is TGTGCCAGCAGCCAACTGGGCGGTAGGGAGATCTATGGCTACACCTTC. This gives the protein CASSQLGGREIYGYTF.

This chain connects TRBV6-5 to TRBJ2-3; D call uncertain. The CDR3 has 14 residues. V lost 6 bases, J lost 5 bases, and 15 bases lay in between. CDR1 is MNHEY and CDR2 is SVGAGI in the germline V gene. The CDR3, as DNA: TGTGCCAGCAGGTTCCAAGGTCAAATAGATACGCAGTATTTT. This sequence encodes CASRFQGQIDTQYF.

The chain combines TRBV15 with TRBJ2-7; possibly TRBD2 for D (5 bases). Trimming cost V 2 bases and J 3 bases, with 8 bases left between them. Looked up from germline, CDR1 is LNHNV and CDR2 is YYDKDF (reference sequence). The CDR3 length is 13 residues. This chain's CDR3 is CATSRTTSYEQYF. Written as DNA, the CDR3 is TGTGCCACCAGCAGAACCACTAGCTACGAGCAGTACTTC.

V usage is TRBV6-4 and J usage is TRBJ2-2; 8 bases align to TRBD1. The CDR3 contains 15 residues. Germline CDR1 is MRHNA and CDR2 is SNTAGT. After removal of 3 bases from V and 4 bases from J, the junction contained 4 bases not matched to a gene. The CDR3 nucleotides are TGTGCCAGCAGTGAGGGGACAGGATCCACCGGGGAGCTGTTTTTT. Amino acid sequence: CASSEGTGSTGELFF.

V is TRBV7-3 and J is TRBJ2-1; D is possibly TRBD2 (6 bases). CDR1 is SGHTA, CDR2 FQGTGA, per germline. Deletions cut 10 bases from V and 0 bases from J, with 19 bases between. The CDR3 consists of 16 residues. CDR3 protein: CATSKWAGSSYNEQFF. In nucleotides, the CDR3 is TGTGCCACCTCCAAATGGGCGGGGAGCTCCTACAATGAGCAGTTCTTC.

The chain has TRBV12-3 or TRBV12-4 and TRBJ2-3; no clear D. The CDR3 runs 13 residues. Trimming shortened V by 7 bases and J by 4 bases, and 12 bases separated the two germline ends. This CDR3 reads CASNFGLPDTQYF. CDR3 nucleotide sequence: TGTGCCAGCAATTTTGGTCTACCAGATACGCAGTATTTT.

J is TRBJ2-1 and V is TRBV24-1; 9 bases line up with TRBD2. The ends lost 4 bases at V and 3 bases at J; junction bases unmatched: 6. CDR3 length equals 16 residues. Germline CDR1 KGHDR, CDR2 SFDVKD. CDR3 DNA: TGTGCCACCAGTGAAGCTACTAGCGGGCTCTACAATGAGCAGTTCTTC. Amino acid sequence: CATSEATSGLYNEQFF.

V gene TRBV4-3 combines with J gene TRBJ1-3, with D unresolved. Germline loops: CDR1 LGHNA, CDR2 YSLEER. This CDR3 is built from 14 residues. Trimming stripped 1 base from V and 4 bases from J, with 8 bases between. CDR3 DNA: TGCGCCAGCAGCCAAGGCCTTTTGGGAAACACCATATATTTT. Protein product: CASSQGLLGNTIYF.

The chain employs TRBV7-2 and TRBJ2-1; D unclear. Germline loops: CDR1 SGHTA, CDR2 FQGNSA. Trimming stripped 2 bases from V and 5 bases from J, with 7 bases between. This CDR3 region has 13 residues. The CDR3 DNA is TGTGCCAGCAGCTTAAATAGGGACAATGAGCAGTTCTTC. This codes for CASSLNRDNEQFF.

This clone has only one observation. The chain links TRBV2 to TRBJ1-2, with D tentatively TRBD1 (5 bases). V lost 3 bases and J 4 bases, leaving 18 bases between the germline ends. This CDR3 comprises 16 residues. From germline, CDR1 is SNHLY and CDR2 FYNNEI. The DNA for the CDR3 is TGTGCCAGCAGTGAGACGGGACGGGGTTTCGTCTATGGCTACACCTTC. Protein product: CASSETGRGFVYGYTF.

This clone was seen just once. This chain's CDR3 is CASSRDSSNQPQHF. The CDR3, as DNA: TGTGCCAGCAGCCGGGACAGCAGCAATCAGCCCCAGCATTTT. The chain is built from TRBV21-1 and TRBJ1-5; the table assigns TRBD1, which was not confirmed against the DNA. TRBV21-1 is recorded as a pseudogene. The CDR3 is made up of 14 amino acids.

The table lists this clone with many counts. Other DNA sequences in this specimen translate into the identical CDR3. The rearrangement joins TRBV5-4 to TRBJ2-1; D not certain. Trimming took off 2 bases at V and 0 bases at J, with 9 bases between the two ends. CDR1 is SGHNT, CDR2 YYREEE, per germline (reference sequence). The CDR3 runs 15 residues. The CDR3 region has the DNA TGTGCCAGCAGCTTCTCGGGCGGCTCCTACAATGAGCAGTTCTTC. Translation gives CASSFSGGSYNEQFF.

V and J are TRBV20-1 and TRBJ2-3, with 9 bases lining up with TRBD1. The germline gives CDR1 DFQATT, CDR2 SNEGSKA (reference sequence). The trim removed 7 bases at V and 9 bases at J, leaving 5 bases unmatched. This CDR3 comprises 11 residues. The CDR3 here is CSVDRGGTQYF. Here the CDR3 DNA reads TGCAGTGTCGACAGGGGGGGGACGCAGTATTTT.

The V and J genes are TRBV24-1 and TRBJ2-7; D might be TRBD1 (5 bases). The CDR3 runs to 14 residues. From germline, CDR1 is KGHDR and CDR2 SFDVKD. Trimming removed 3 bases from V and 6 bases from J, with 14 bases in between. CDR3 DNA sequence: TGTGCCACCAGTGATCACAGGACCCCGGGCGAGCAGTACTTC. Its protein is CATSDHRTPGEQYF.

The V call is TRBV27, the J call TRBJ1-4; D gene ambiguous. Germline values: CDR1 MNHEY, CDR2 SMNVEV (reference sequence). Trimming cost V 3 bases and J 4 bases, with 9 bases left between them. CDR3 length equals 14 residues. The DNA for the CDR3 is TGTGCCAGCAGTTTGGGAATGAGTAATGAAAAACTGTTTTTT. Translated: CASSLGMSNEKLFF.

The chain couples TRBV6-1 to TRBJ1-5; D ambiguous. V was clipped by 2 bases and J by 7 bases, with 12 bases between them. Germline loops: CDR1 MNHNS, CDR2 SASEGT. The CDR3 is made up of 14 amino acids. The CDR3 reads CASSESGWRQPQHF. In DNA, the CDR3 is TGTGCCAGCAGTGAATCCGGGTGGAGGCAGCCCCAGCATTTT.

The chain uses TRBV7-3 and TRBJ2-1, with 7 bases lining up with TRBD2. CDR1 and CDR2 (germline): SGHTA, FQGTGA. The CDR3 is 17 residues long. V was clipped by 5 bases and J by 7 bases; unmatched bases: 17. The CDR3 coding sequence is TGTGCCAGCAGCCCCAGGAGGGTCGGGGGGTTTAGGAATGAGCAGTTCTTC. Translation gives CASSPRRVGGFRNEQFF.

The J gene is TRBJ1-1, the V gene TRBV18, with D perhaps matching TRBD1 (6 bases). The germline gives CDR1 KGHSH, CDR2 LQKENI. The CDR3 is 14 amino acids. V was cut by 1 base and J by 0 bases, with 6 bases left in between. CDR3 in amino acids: CASSPRQVNTEAFF. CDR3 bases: TGTGCCAGCTCACCACGACAGGTGAACACTGAAGCTTTCTTT.

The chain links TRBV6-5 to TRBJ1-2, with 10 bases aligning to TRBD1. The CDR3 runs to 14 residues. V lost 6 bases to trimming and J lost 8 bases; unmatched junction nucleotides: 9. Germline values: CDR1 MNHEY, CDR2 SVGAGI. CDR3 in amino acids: CASRGQGRLGGYTF. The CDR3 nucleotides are TGTGCCAGCAGGGGACAGGGGCGCCTAGGGGGCTACACCTTC.

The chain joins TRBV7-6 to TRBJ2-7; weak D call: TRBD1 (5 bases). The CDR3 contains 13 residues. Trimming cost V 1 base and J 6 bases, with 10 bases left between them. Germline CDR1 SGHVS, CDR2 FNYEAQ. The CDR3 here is CASSLGRVAEQYF. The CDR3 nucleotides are TGTGCCAGCAGCTTAGGCAGGGTAGCCGAGCAGTACTTC. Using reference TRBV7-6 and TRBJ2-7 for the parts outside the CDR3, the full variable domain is GAGVSQSPRYKVTKRGQDVALRCDPISGHVSLYWYRQALGQGPEFLTYFNYEAQQDKSGLPNDRFSAERPEGSISTLTIQRTEQRDSAMYRCASSLGRVAEQYFGPGTRLTVT.

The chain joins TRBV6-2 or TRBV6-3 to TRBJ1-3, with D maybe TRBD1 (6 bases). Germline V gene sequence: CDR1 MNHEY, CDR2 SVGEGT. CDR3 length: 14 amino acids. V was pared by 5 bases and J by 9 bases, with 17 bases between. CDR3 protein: CASSLQGVRGTIYF. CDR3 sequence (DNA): TGTGCCAGCAGTCTACAGGGAGTTCGGGGCACCATATATTTT.

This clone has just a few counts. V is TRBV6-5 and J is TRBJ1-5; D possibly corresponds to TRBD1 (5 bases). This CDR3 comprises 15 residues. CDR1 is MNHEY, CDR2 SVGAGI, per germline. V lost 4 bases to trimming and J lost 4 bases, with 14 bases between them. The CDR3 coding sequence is TGTGCCAGCAGTTGGGGTCTAGGACAAAATCAGCCCCAGCATTTT. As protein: CASSWGLGQNQPQHF.

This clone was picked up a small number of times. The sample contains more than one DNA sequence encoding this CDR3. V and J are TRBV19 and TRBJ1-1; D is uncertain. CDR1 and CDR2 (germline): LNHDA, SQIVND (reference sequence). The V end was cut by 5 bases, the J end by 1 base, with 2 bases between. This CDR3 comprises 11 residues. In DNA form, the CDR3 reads TGTGCCAGTAGTTCGAACACTGAAGCTTTCTTT. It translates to CASSSNTEAFF.

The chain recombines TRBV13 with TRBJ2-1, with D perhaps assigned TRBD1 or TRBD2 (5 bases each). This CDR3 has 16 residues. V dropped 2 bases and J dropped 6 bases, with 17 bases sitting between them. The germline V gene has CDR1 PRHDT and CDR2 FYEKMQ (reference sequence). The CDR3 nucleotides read TGTGCCAGCAGCTTAAGAACCGGGACCCGAGCCAATGAGCAGTTCTTC. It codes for CASSLRTGTRANEQFF. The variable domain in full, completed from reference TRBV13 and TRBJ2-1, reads AAGVIQSPRHLIKEKRETATLKCYPIPRHDTVYWYQQGPGQDPQFLISFYEKMQSDKGSIPDRFSAQQFSDYHSELNMSSLELGDSALYFCASSLRTGTRANEQFFGPGTRLTVL.

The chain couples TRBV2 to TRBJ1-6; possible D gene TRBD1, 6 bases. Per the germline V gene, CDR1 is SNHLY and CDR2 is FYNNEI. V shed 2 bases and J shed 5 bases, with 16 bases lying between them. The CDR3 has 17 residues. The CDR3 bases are TGTGCCAGCAGTGAATTCGGCAGGGGCAGGAATAATTCACCCCTCCACTTT. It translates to CASSEFGRGRNNSPLHF.